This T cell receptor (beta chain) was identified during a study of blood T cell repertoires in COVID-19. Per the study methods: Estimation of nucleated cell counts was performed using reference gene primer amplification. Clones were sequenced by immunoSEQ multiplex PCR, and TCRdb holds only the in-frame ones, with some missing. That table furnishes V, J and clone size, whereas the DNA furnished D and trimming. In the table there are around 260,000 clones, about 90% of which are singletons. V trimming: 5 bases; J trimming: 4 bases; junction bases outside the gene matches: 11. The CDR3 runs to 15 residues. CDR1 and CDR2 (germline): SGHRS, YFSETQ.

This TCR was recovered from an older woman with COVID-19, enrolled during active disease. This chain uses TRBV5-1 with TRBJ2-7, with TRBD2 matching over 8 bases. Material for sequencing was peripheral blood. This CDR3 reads CASRPMSGGRYEQYF. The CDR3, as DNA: TGCGCCAGCAGACCCATGAGCGGGGGAAGATACGAGCAGTACTTC.